Below, 7 T cell receptor beta chains from the same sample are listed, as sequenced in a study of regulatory T cells in long-lasting Graves disease. Time point reported: newly diagnosed GD, antithyroid drugs for less than 3 months. RNA extracted from PBMCs served as the sequencing template. Assembly of TCR beta libraries relied on iRepertoire HTBI primers together with Arm-PCR of CDR3 regions. MiXCR, applied by TCRdb to the multiplex PCR reads, yields one record per CDR3 protein. This table holds roughly 380,000 distinct CDR3 sequences, around 15% found once. Another study also made use of these data, one on T cells in Graves' hyperthyroidism and ophthalmopathy.

The source was peripheral blood mononuclear cells (PBMCs), collected at new diagnosis, from a patient treated with antithyroid drugs. These receptors came from a man aged 35 to 55 with Graves disease.

The rearrangement links TRBV7-2 to TRBJ2-2; 13 bases line up with TRBD2. The CDR3 is made up of 16 amino acids. The germline V gene has CDR1 SGHTA and CDR2 FQGNSA. V was pared by 4 bases and J by 6 bases, with 5 bases of the junction left unmatched. CDR3 in DNA: TGTGCCAGCAGCTCCGAACTAGCGGGGGGGCCCGGGGAGCTGTTTTTT. Translating gives CASSSELAGGPGELFF.

To note about this clonotype: A much larger clone differs from this one at a single base, so this may be a read error. V gene TRBV6-5 combines with J gene TRBJ1-1; D unclear. This CDR3 region has 14 residues. CDR1 is MNHEY and CDR2 is SVGAGI in the germline V gene. The CDR3: CASSYLAENTKAFF. CDR3 DNA sequence: TGTGCCAGCAGTTATTTAGCTGAGAACACTAAAGCTTTCTTT.

This clonotype was seen many times. V usage is TRBV12-3 or TRBV12-4 and J usage is TRBJ2-7; 10 bases fit TRBD2. V was clipped by 4 bases and J by 2 bases; unmatched bases: 8. The CDR3 contains 16 residues. Here the CDR3 DNA reads TGTGCCAGCAGTTCTCTAGCGGGGGTGGCGACCTACGAGCAGTACTTC. Translating gives CASSSLAGVATYEQYF.

This clonotype has more than one count but fewer than ten. The J gene is TRBJ1-2, the V gene TRBV29-1; D gene unclear. Germline-derived CDR1 and CDR2 are SQVTM and ANQGSEA. Trimming pared 3 bases from V and 9 bases from J, leaving 11 bases between. CDR3 length: 11 residues. In DNA, the CDR3 is TGCAGCGTTGATCCCCGTGGTAGCTACACCTTC. This codes for CSVDPRGSYTF.

Many counts were recorded for this clonotype. This chain joins TRBV6-1 and TRBJ1-1, with D possibly TRBD1 on 5 matching bases. The V gene's germline CDR1 is MNHNS and CDR2 SASEGT. The V end lost 2 bases, the J end lost 3 bases, and 19 bases lay between the germline ends. The CDR3 contains 17 residues. The CDR3 DNA reads TGTGCCAGCAGTGAAACGAGGGGCTCCATATACTACACTGAAGCTTTCTTT. It translates to CASSETRGSIYYTEAFF.

This clonotype occurred a few times. V is TRBV5-1 and J is TRBJ2-5; 11 nucleotides match TRBD1. The V and J ends lost 4 bases and 5 bases, in that order; junction bases with no gene match: 10. This CDR3 comprises 16 residues. The germline CDR1 and CDR2 sequences are SGHRS and YFSETQ. DNA of the CDR3: TGCGCCAGCAGCAACGAAGGGGACAGGGGGGCGGAGACCCAGTACTTC. Its translation is CASSNEGDRGAETQYF.

This clonotype came up many times. This chain joins TRBV7-6 and TRBJ2-7; maybe TRBD2 (6 bases). The CDR3 spans 15 residues. Trimming cost V 3 bases and J 5 bases, with 17 bases left between them. Germline-derived CDR1 and CDR2 are SGHVS and FNYEAQ. The CDR3 DNA reads TGTGCCAGCAGCTTTAGCTCCCTCCGCGGGGACGAGCAGTACTTC. Translated, it gives CASSFSSLRGDEQYF.